This T cell receptor (beta chain) emerged from a study of a mutant IDH1 vaccine in newly diagnosed glioma (dated by TCRdb to the early 2020s). Describing the broader study: Vaccination started 4-6 weeks after radiotherapy alone, or was given together with temozolomide cycles in the groups whose treatment included chemotherapy. Of the approximately 32 treated patients, approximately 62% were male and about 40% were female, and the mean age was 40.4 years. Prior to enrollment, patients had been given standard therapy consisting of radiotherapy alone, temozolomide alone, or radiochemotherapy with temozolomide, with the combination given to most patients. The week-35 safety follow-up took place at visit V12, and the week-47 end of study took place at visit V13. Peripheral blood was collected at six visits: V03 (baseline), V05, V07, V10, V12 and V13. For exploratory analyses, roughly 25 treated patients had longitudinal TCRB deep sequencing done wherever samples were available. Points the paper makes about the study in general: Immune responses induced by the vaccine were seen in approximately 92% of patients across multiple MHC alleles. No apparent relationship was observed between pseudoprogression and alterations in the top peripheral T cell clonotypes detected by TCRB sequencing. Selection of PBMC samples for TCRB deep sequencing was based on availability. The authors noted that analyses of patient blood samples could not be reproduced because of sample limitations.

A word on this clone: No antigen is known for it. No base quality values were provided; no much bigger clone lies one nucleotide off.

Libraries were prepared through the immunoSEQ multiplex PCR assay. Rearranged TCR beta chain sequences were amplified using the hsTCRB Kit according to the manufacturer's protocol. Sequencing of TCRB libraries was carried out on an Illumina MiSeq. From the authors' description of their analysis: The proprietary platform of the kit vendor was used for demultiplexing, trimming and gene mapping. The table was pulled from immuneACCESS by TCRdb, which kept in-frame rearrangements only. Such tables lose some clones; where checked, under half of the loss comes from unresolved V genes, and the rest has no known cause. The DNA gave D and trimming, while V, J and clone size come from that table. The sample includes 55,000 to 65,000 clones, with approximately 75% observed a single time. The ten largest make up 5% to 6% of the sample. Cut back by 6 bases and 9 bases, the V and J ends lie 12 bases apart. The CDR3, cysteine through phenylalanine, is 12 amino acids long. CDR3 DNA is the only sequence kept; it has 36 bases, read in frame from the first base. CDR1 and CDR2 were assigned from the germline V gene (reference sequence) as LNHDA and SQIVND.

Explained via the paper, the time point label denotes: week 47, end of study. A 20-mer mutant IDH1 peptide at 300 micrograms in Montanide made up each vaccine dose, which was injected subcutaneously together with topical imiquimod. Patients received eight vaccinations in weeks 1, 3, 5, 7, 11, 15, 19 and 23, corresponding to visits V03 through V10. The donors had newly diagnosed IDH1-mutant astrocytomas of WHO grade 3 or 4 that showed loss of nuclear ATRX. The samples were drawn from NOA16, a multicentre, single-arm, open-label phase I trial in Germany that tested a mutant IDH1 peptide vaccine in humans for the first time. Genomic DNA for TCRB sequencing was extracted from EDTA blood using the DNeasy Blood and Tissue Kit.

Here the chain combines TRBV19 and TRBJ1-5; the D gene assignment is ambiguous. The TCR sequence derives from a man between 45 and 60 years old with glioma. This specimen consisted of PBMCs, obtained from a glioma patient whose treatment included an IDH1 peptide vaccine. The CDR3 reads CASRGDSTPQHF. The sequence in DNA is TGTGCCAGTAGAGGAGACTCCACGCCCCAGCATTTT.